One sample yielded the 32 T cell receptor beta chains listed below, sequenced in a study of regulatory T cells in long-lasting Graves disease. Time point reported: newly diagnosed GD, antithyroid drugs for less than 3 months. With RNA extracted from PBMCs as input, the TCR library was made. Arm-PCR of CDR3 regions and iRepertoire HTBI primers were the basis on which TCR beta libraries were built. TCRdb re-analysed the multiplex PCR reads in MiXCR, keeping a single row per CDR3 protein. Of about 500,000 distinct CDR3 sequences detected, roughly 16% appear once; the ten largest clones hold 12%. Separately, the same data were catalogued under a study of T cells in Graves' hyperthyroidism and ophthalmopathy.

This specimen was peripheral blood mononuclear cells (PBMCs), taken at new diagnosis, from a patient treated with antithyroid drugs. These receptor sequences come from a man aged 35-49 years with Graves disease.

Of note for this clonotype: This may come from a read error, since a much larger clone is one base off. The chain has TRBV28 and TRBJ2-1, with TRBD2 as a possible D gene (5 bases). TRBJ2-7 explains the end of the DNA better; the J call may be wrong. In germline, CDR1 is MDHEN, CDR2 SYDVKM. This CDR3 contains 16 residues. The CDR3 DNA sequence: TGTGCCAGCAGTTCACTTAGCGCAAAATCCTACAATGAGCAGTACTTC. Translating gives CASSSLSAKSYNEQYF.

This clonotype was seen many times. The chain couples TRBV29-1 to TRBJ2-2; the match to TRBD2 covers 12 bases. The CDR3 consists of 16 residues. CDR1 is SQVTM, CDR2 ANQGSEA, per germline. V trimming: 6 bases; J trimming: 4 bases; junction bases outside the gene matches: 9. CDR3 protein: CSVDGLAGYGTGELFF. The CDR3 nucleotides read TGCAGCGTCGACGGACTAGCGGGATACGGCACCGGGGAGCTGTTTTTT.

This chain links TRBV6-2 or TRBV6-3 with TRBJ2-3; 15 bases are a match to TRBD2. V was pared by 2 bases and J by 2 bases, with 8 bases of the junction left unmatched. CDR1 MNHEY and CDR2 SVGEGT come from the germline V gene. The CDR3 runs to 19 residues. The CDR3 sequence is CASSYRTSGRAGFTDTQYF. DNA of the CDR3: TGTGCCAGCAGTTACCGGACTAGCGGGAGGGCCGGGTTCACAGATACGCAGTATTTT.

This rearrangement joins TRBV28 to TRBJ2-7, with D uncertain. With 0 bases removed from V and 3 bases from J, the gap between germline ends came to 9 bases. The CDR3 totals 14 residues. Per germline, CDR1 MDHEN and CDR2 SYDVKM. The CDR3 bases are TGTGCCAGCAGTTTATGGCAGTCCAACTACGAGCAGTACTTC. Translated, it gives CASSLWQSNYEQYF.

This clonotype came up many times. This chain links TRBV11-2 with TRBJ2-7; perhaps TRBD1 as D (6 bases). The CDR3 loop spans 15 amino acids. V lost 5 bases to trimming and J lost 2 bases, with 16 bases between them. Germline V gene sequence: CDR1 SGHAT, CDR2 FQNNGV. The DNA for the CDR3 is TGTGCCAGCAGCCTAACCGTTACAGGGACCTACGAGCAGTACTTC. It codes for CASSLTVTGTYEQYF.

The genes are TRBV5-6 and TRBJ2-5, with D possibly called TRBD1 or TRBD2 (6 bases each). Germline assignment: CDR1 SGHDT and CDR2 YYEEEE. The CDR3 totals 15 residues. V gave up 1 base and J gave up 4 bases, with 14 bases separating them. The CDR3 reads CASSLWGASGETQYF. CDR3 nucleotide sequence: TGTGCCAGCAGCTTGTGGGGGGCCTCGGGAGAGACCCAGTACTTC. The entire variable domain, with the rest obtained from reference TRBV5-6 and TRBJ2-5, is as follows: DAGVTQSPTHLIKTRGQQVTLRCSPKSGHDTVSWYQQALGQGPQFIFQYYEEEERQRGNFPDRFSGHQFPNYSSELNVNALLLGDSALYLCASSLWGASGETQYFGPGTRLLVL.

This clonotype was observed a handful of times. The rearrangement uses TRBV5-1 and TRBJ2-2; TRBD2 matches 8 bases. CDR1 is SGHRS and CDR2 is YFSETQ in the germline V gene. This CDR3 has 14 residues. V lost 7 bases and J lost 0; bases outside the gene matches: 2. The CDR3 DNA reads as TGCGCCAGCTTAGCGGGGACGAACACCGGGGAGCTGTTTTTT. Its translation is CASLAGTNTGELFF.

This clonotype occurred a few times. CDR3: CASSPSGGTNYEQYF. CDR3 coding DNA: TGTGCCAGTAGCCCCTCCGGCGGGACCAACTACGAGCAGTACTTC. The V and J genes are TRBV19 and TRBJ2-7; D is possibly TRBD2 (6 bases). Deletions cut 6 bases from V and 3 bases from J, with 18 bases between. The CDR3 totals 15 residues. Germline values: CDR1 LNHDA, CDR2 SQIVND (reference sequence).

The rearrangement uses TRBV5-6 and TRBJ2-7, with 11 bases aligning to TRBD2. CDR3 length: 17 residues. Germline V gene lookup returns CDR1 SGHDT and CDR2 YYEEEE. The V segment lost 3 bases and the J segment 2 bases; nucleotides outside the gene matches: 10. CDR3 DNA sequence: TGTGCCAGCAGCTCCAAGGACGGTAGCGGGAGGGCCTACGAGCAGTACTTC. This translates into CASSSKDGSGRAYEQYF. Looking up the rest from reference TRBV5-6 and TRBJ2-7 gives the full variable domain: DAGVTQSPTHLIKTRGQQVTLRCSPKSGHDTVSWYQQALGQGPQFIFQYYEEEERQRGNFPDRFSGHQFPNYSSELNVNALLLGDSALYLCASSSKDGSGRAYEQYFGPGTRLTVT.

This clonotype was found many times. The CDR3 is CASRTGTSTDTQYF. DNA of the CDR3: TGTGCCAGCAGAACAGGGACATCCACAGATACGCAGTATTTT. The V and J genes are TRBV28 and TRBJ2-3; TRBD1 is a possible D gene (6 bases). The CDR3 is made up of 14 amino acids. CDR1 is MDHEN and CDR2 is SYDVKM in the germline V gene. V lost 6 bases, J lost 2 bases, and 12 bases lay in between. Full variable domain (outside the CDR3, taken from reference TRBV28 and TRBJ2-3): DVKVTQSSRYLVKRTGEKVFLECVQDMDHENMFWYRQDPGLGLRLIYFSYDVKMKEKGDIPEGYSVSREKKERFSLILESASTNQTSMYLCASRTGTSTDTQYFGPGTRLTVL.

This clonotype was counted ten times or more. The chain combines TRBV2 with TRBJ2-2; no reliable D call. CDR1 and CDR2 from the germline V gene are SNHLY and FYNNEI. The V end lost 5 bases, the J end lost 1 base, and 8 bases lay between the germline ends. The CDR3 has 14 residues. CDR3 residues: CASSLSLNTGELFF. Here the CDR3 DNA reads TGTGCCAGCAGTTTATCCCTGAACACCGGGGAGCTGTTTTTT.

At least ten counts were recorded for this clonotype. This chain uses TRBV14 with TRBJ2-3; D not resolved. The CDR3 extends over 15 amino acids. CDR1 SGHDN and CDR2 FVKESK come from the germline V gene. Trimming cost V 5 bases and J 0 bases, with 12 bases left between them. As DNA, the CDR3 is TGTGCCAGCAGCTCGAGGACGGCTAGCACAGATACGCAGTATTTT. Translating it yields CASSSRTASTDTQYF.

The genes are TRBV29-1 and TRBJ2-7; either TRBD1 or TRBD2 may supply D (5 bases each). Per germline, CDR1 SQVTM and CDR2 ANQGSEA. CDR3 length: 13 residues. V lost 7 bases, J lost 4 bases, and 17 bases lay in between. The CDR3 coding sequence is TGCAGCGCTTCCCCGGGGCAGACGTACGAGCAGTACTTC. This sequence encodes CSASPGQTYEQYF.

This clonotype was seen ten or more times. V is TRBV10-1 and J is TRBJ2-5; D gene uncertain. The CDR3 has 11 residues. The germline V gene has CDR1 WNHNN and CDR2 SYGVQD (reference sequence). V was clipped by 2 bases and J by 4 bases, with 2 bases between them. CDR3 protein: CASSERETQYF. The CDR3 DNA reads TGCGCCAGCAGTGAGAGAGAGACCCAGTACTTC.

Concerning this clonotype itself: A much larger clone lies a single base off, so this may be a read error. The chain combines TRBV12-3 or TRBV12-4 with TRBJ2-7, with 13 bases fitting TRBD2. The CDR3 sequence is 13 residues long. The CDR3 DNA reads TGTGCCGGCAGTGGACTAGCGGGAGTAGAGCAGTACTTC. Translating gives CAGSGLAGVEQYF.

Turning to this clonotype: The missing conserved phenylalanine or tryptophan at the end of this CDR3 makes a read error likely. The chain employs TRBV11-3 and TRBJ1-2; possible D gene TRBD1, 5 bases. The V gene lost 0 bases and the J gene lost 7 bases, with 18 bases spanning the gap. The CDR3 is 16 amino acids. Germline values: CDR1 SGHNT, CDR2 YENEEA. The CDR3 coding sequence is TGTGCCAGCAGCTTAGAGGTTGGGGGGAGGTATGGTGGCTACACCCTC. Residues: CASSLEVGGRYGGYTL.

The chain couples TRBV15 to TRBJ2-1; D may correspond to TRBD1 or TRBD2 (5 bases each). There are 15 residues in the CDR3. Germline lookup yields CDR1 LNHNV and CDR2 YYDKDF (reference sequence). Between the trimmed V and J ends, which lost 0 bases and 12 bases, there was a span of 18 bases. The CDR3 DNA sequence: TGTGCCACCAGCAGAGATCTAGGGACGAACGAGGGGCAGTTCTTC. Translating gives CATSRDLGTNEGQFF.

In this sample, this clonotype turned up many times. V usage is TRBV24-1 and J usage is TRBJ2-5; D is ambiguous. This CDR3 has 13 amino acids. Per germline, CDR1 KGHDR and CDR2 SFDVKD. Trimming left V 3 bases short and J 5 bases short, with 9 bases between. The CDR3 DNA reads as TGTGCCACCAGTGATGTAAATGAGGAGACCCAGTACTTC. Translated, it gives CATSDVNEETQYF.

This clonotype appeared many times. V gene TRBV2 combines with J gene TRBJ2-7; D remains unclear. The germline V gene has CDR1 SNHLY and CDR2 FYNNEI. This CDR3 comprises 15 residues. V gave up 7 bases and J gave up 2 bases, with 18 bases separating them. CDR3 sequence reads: CASTKNRDGTYEQYF. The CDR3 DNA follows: TGTGCCAGCACGAAGAATCGAGACGGTACCTACGAGCAGTACTTC. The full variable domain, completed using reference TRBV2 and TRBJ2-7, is EPEVTQTPSHQVTQMGQEVILRCVPISNHLYFYWYRQILGQKVEFLVSFYNNEISEKSEIFDDQFSVERPDGSNFTLKIRSTKLEDSAMYFCASTKNRDGTYEQYFGPGTRLTVT.

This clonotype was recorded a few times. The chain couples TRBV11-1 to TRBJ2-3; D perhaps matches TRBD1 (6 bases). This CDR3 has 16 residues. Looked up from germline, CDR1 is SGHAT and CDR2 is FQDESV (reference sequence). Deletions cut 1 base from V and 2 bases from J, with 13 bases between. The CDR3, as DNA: TGTGCCAGCAGCTTAGTTGGACAGCACATCACAGATACGCAGTATTTT. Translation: CASSLVGQHITDTQYF.

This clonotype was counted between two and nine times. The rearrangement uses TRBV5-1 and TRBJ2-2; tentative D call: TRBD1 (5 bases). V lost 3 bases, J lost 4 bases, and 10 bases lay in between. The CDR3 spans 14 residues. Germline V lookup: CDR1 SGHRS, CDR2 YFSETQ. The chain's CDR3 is CASSSRQSTGELFF. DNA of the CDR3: TGCGCCAGCAGCTCGAGACAGAGCACCGGGGAGCTGTTTTTT.

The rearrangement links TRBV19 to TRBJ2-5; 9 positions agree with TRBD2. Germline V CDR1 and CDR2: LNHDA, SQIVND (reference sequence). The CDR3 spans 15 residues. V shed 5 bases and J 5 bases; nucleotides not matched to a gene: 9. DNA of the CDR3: TGTGCCAGTAGTGTTAGCGGGAGAGTAGGGGAGACCCAGTACTTC. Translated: CASSVSGRVGETQYF.

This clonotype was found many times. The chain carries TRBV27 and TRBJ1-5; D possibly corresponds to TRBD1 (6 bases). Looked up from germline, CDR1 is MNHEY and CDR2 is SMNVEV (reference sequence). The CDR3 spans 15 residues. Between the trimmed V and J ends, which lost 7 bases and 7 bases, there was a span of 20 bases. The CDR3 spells CASKIRRGGRQPQHF. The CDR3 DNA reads TGTGCCAGCAAGATTCGTAGAGGGGGGCGACAGCCCCAGCATTTT.

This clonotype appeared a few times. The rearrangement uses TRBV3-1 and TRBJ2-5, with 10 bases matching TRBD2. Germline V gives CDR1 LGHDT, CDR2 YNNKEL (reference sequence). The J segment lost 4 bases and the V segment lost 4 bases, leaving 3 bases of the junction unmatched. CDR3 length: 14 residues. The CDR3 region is CASSLSSGRETQYF. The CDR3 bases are TGTGCCAGCAGCCTTTCTAGCGGGAGAGAGACCCAGTACTTC.

CDR3 loop: CASSLGTGSYYGYTF. For the CDR3, the DNA is TGTGCCAGCAGCTTAGGAACAGGGTCTTACTATGGCTACACCTTC. The rearrangement links TRBV7-2 to TRBJ1-2; possible D gene TRBD1, 6 bases. Germline lookup yields CDR1 SGHTA and CDR2 FQGNSA. Trimming removed 1 base from V and 3 bases from J, with 12 bases in between. This CDR3 is built from 15 residues.

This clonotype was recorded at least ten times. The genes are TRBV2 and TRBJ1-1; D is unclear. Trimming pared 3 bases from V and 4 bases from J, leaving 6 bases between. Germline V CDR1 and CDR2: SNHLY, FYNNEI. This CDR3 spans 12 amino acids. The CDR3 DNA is TGTGCCAGCAGTGATTTGGGCACTGAAGCTTTCTTT. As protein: CASSDLGTEAFF.

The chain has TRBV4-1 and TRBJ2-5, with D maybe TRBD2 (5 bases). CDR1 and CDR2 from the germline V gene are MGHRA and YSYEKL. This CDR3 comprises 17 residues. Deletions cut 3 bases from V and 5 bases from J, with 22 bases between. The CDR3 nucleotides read TGCGCCAGCAGCCAGGCCGGGAACCGCTTCGAAGGGGAGACCCAGTACTTC. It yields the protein CASSQAGNRFEGETQYF.

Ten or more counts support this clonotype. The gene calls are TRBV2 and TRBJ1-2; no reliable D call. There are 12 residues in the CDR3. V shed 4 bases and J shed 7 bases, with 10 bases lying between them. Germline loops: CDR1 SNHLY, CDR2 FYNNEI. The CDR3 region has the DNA TGTGCCAGCAGTGGGGGTCTTGCTGGCTACACCTTC. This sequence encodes CASSGGLAGYTF.

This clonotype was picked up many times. The CDR3: CASSYDGQGYYEQYF. CDR3 DNA sequence: TGTGCCAGCAGTTACGATGGACAGGGTTATTACGAGCAGTACTTC. The chain recombines TRBV6-5 with TRBJ2-7; 8 nucleotides line up with TRBD1. CDR1 MNHEY and CDR2 SVGAGI come from the germline V gene. The V segment lost 2 bases and the J segment 4 bases; nucleotides outside the gene matches: 7. The CDR3 length is 15 residues.

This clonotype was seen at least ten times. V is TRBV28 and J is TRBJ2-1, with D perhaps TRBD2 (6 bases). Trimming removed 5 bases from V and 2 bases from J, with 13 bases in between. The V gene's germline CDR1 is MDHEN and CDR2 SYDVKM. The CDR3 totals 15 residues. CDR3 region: CASSLVAAPYNEQFF. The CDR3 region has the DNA TGTGCCAGCAGTCTAGTAGCGGCCCCCTACAATGAGCAGTTCTTC.

The CDR3 nucleotides are TGTGCCAGCAGTTTATTAGGCGCGGGCAAGGAAAAACTGTTTTTT. Its protein product is CASSLLGAGKEKLFF. The V and J genes are TRBV28 and TRBJ1-4; D is unresolved. Trimming removed 1 base at V and 8 bases at J, with 14 bases between. This CDR3 is built from 15 residues. The germline V gene encodes CDR1 MDHEN and CDR2 SYDVKM.

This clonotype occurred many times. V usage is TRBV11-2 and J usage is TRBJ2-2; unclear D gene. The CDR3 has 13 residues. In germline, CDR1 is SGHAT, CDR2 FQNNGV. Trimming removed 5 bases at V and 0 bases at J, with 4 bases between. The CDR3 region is CASSISNTGELFF. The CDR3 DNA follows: TGTGCCAGCAGCATATCGAACACCGGGGAGCTGTTTTTT.